The 31 T cell receptor beta chains reported below all come from one sample, sequenced in a study of blood T cell repertoires in COVID-19. Here immunoSEQ multiplex PCR was the method, and the copy in TCRdb shows in-frame clones only, minus some. The table lists 44,000 or so clones, roughly 71% of them singletons. The sequenced sample consisted of peripheral blood. These receptors all come from an elderly man with acute or convalescent COVID-19.

V usage is TRBV3-1 (or the pseudogene TRBV3-2) and J usage is TRBJ1-2, with D hard to call. The V gene lost 3 bases and the J gene lost 4 bases, with 15 bases spanning the gap. CDR3 length equals 15 residues. Germline loops: CDR1 LGHDT, CDR2 YNNKEL (reference sequence). The CDR3 coding sequence is TGTGCCAGCAGCCAGCGGGCAGGAGGCTCCTATGGCTACACCTTC. Amino acid sequence: CASSQRAGGSYGYTF.

The rearrangement uses TRBV19 and TRBJ1-6, with 7 nucleotides matching TRBD1. J gave up 5 bases and V 6 bases, and 7 bases lay outside the gene matches. CDR1 is LNHDA and CDR2 is SQIVND in the germline V gene (reference sequence). CDR3 length: 15 amino acids. CDR3: CASRRGDRDNSPLHF. The CDR3 region has the DNA TGTGCCAGTAGGCGGGGGGACAGAGATAATTCACCCCTCCACTTT.

The chain combines TRBV19 with TRBJ2-3; TRBD2 might be the D (6 bases). Germline V gene lookup returns CDR1 LNHDA and CDR2 SQIVND (reference sequence). The CDR3 is made up of 15 amino acids. V gave up 7 bases and J gave up 4 bases, with 18 bases separating them. The CDR3 spells CASTREFAKPDTQYF. Written as DNA, the CDR3 is TGTGCCAGTACTCGGGAGTTTGCTAAGCCAGATACGCAGTATTTT.

This chain links TRBV11-3 with TRBJ1-1; tentatively, D is TRBD1 (6 bases). This CDR3 contains 12 residues. Trimming removed 0 bases at V and 7 bases at J, with 6 bases between. From germline, CDR1 is SGHNT and CDR2 YENEEA. The CDR3 region has the DNA TGTGCCAGCAGCTTAGACAGGGGTGAAGCTTTCTTT. Translation: CASSLDRGEAFF.

The V call is TRBV2, the J call TRBJ1-4; the D is unclear. The CDR3 has 13 amino acids. V was clipped by 2 bases and J by 8 bases, with 9 bases between them. Germline V gene lookup returns CDR1 SNHLY and CDR2 FYNNEI. The chain's CDR3 is CASSEQVEEKLFF. The CDR3 DNA sequence: TGTGCCAGCAGTGAACAGGTGGAAGAAAAACTGTTTTTT.

The V gene is TRBV11-3, the J gene TRBJ2-7; D perhaps matches TRBD2 (5 bases). Germline values: CDR1 SGHNT, CDR2 YENEEA. Trimming stripped 1 base from V and 5 bases from J, with 9 bases between. There are 13 residues in the CDR3. Here the CDR3 reads CASSLAGVHEQYF. Written as DNA, the CDR3 is TGTGCCAGCAGCTTAGCCGGGGTCCACGAGCAGTACTTC.

This chain links TRBV5-1 with TRBJ2-7, with 12 positions matching TRBD2. The CDR3 has 16 amino acids. The germline V gene has CDR1 SGHRS and CDR2 YFSETQ. V shed 0 bases and J 3 bases; nucleotides not matched to a gene: 4. In DNA form, the CDR3 reads TGCGCCAGCAGCTTGGGACTAGCGGGAGAAGTCTACGAGCAGTACTTC. Its translation is CASSLGLAGEVYEQYF. Using reference TRBV5-1 and TRBJ2-7 for the parts outside the CDR3, the full variable domain is KAGVTQTPRYLIKTRGQQVTLSCSPISGHRSVSWYQQTPGQGLQFLFEYFSETQRNKGNFPGRFSGRQFSNSRSEMNVSTLELGDSALYLCASSLGLAGEVYEQYFGPGTRLTVT.

V usage is TRBV12-5 and J usage is TRBJ2-1; 8 bases agree with TRBD2. V shed 6 bases and J 9 bases; nucleotides not matched to a gene: 7. The CDR3 has 13 amino acids. CDR1 and CDR2 (germline): LGHNT, FRNRAP. Here the CDR3 DNA reads TGTGCTAGTGGGTCCGGGACTAGACCTGAGCAGTTCTTC. Protein: CASGSGTRPEQFF.

This sequence joins TRBV4-3 and TRBJ1-1; possibly TRBD1 for D (6 bases). CDR3 length: 14 amino acids. The V and J ends lost 1 base and 0 bases respectively, with 6 bases between them. Germline assignment: CDR1 LGHNA and CDR2 YSLEER. The CDR3 spells CASSQAGVNTEAFF. In nucleotides, the CDR3 is TGCGCCAGCAGCCAAGCAGGGGTGAACACTGAAGCTTTCTTT.

The chain carries TRBV2 and TRBJ2-7; 10 bases are shared with TRBD1. Looked up from germline, CDR1 is SNHLY and CDR2 is FYNNEI. With V trimmed by 4 bases and J by 6 bases, 6 bases remained unmatched. The CDR3 has 14 residues. The CDR3 nucleotides are TGTGCCAGCAGTGTCCCGGGACAGGGGATCGAGCAGTACTTC. Its translation: CASSVPGQGIEQYF.

A few counts support this clone. The chain joins TRBV10-2 to TRBJ1-1; weak D call: TRBD1 (6 bases). V lost 7 bases, J lost 0 bases, and 15 bases lay in between. The CDR3 extends over 15 amino acids. Germline lookup yields CDR1 WSHSY and CDR2 SAAADI. In DNA, the CDR3 is TGCGCCAGCAAGTCGACCACAGGGATGAACACTGAAGCTTTCTTT. Translation: CASKSTTGMNTEAFF.

J is TRBJ2-1 and V is TRBV4-1; no clear D gene. The CDR3 runs 15 residues. Germline lookup yields CDR1 MGHRA and CDR2 YSYEKL. V gave up 0 bases and J gave up 6 bases, with 12 bases separating them. CDR3 in DNA: TGCGCCAGCAGCCAAGATCGTCACGGTCTCAATGAGCAGTTCTTC. It yields the protein CASSQDRHGLNEQFF.

The chain carries TRBV27 and TRBJ2-3; 7 bases match TRBD2. Germline V gene sequence: CDR1 MNHEY, CDR2 SMNVEV (reference sequence). This CDR3 is built from 16 residues. J was trimmed by 0 bases and V by 6 bases; bases with no gene match: 9. CDR3 loop: CASSPWGSGSTDTQYF. Written as DNA, the CDR3 is TGTGCCAGCAGCCCCTGGGGTAGCGGGAGCACAGATACGCAGTATTTT.

V and J are TRBV6-2 or TRBV6-3 and TRBJ2-7, with TRBD1 identical over 9 bases. The germline V gene encodes CDR1 MNHEY and CDR2 SVGEGT. The length of the CDR3 is 17 residues. J gave up 0 bases and V 2 bases, and 8 bases lay outside the gene matches. The DNA of the CDR3 is TGTGCCAGCAGTTACCCTTCACAGGGGGCCACCTCCTACGAGCAGTACTTC. Translating gives CASSYPSQGATSYEQYF.

This clone was detected only a few times. CDR3 protein: CASSLGGGGYGYTF. CDR3 nucleotide sequence: TGTGCCAGCAGTTTGGGAGGGGGGGGTTATGGCTACACCTTC. The chain joins TRBV27 to TRBJ1-2; TRBD1 is a possible D gene (6 bases). The CDR3 totals 14 residues. Germline loops: CDR1 MNHEY, CDR2 SMNVEV (reference sequence). Deletions cut 3 bases from V and 5 bases from J, with 13 bases between.

The chain has TRBV5-1 and TRBJ2-3, with D possibly TRBD2 on 7 matching bases. V lost 4 bases and J 2 bases, leaving 17 bases between the germline ends. The CDR3 loop spans 16 amino acids. The germline gives CDR1 SGHRS, CDR2 YFSETQ. The CDR3 here is CASSPSGGGLTDTQYF. The CDR3 DNA follows: TGCGCCAGCAGCCCCTCTGGCGGGGGCCTCACAGATACGCAGTATTTT.

The chain joins TRBV11-2 to TRBJ2-7, with 11 bases that match TRBD2. The V gene end was trimmed by 0 bases and the J gene end by 7 bases; junction bases not matched to a gene: 8. There are 16 residues in the CDR3. CDR1 and CDR2 from the germline V gene are SGHAT and FQNNGV. This CDR3 reads CASSLEGSGGAREQYF. CDR3 coding DNA: TGTGCCAGCAGCTTAGAAGGTAGCGGGGGGGCGAGGGAGCAGTACTTC.

This chain links TRBV7-6 with TRBJ1-2, with 9 bases lining up with TRBD1. The CDR3 has 14 residues. V shed 5 bases and J 1 base; nucleotides not matched to a gene: 2. Germline lookup yields CDR1 SGHVS and CDR2 FNYEAQ. CDR3 nucleotide sequence: TGTGCCAGCAGCCCGACAGGGGGTAACTATGGCTACACCTTC. Its protein product is CASSPTGGNYGYTF.

This rearrangement joins TRBV2 to TRBJ2-2; TRBD1 aligns across 7 bases. The CDR3 runs 17 residues. The ends lost 3 bases at V and 6 bases at J; junction bases unmatched: 13. Germline assignment: CDR1 SNHLY and CDR2 FYNNEI. The CDR3 here is CASSEGYDRAGAGELFF. DNA of the CDR3: TGTGCCAGCAGTGAGGGATATGACAGGGCTGGGGCCGGGGAGCTGTTTTTT.

This chain links TRBV7-7 with TRBJ1-3; 7 bases are a match to TRBD1. Per germline, CDR1 SSHAT and CDR2 FNYEAQ (reference sequence). V was clipped by 4 bases and J by 2 bases; unmatched bases: 5. The CDR3 extends over 15 amino acids. The CDR3 here is CASSSRQGAGNTIYF. In DNA, the CDR3 is TGTGCCAGCAGCTCCCGACAGGGCGCTGGAAACACCATATATTTT.

By sample fraction, this clone is medium-sized. Other DNA sequences in the same sample also yield this CDR3. The chain links TRBV2 to TRBJ1-1; TRBD1 is a possible D gene (6 bases). V lost 6 bases and J 0 bases, leaving 8 bases between the germline ends. The germline gives CDR1 SNHLY, CDR2 FYNNEI. CDR3 length equals 13 residues. The CDR3 sequence is CASSGQMNTEAFF. The CDR3 coding sequence is TGTGCCAGCAGCGGACAGATGAACACTGAAGCTTTCTTT. The full variable domain, in which reference TRBV2 and TRBJ1-1 provide the parts outside the CDR3, is EPEVTQTPSHQVTQMGQEVILRCVPISNHLYFYWYRQILGQKVEFLVSFYNNEISEKSEIFDDQFSVERPDGSNFTLKIRSTKLEDSAMYFCASSGQMNTEAFFGQGTRLTVV.

V is TRBV28 and J is TRBJ2-1; D may be TRBD1 (5 bases). CDR3 size: 11 residues. Germline CDR1 is MDHEN and CDR2 is SYDVKM. Trimming removed 8 bases at V and 15 bases at J, with 17 bases between. CDR3 bases: TGTGCCAGCCTTCAAGGGGTAGTGTTGTTCTTC. As protein: CASLQGVVLFF.

The chain joins TRBV6-2 or TRBV6-3 to TRBJ1-5; 8 nucleotides align to TRBD1. From germline, CDR1 is MNHEY and CDR2 SVGEGT. J gave up 5 bases and V 2 bases, and 8 bases lay outside the gene matches. This CDR3 contains 16 residues. The chain's CDR3 is CASSYLGTGGDQPQHF. CDR3 bases: TGTGCCAGCAGTTACCTCGGGACAGGAGGGGATCAGCCCCAGCATTTT.

The V call is TRBV2, the J call TRBJ2-3; 9 positions agree with TRBD2. The CDR3 covers 15 residues. The trim removed 7 bases at V and 2 bases at J, leaving 7 bases unmatched. CDR1 and CDR2 (germline): SNHLY, FYNNEI. This chain's CDR3 is CASTRLAGTTDTQYF. As DNA, the CDR3 is TGTGCCAGCACTCGCCTAGCGGGGACCACAGATACGCAGTATTTT.

This sequence joins TRBV19 and TRBJ1-4, with D hard to call. Trimming removed 7 bases from V and 3 bases from J, with 12 bases in between. The CDR3 extends over 14 amino acids. The germline CDR1 and CDR2 sequences are LNHDA and SQIVND (reference sequence). The DNA of the CDR3 is TGTGCCAGTACTCCCGTGGCGGCTAATGAAAAACTGTTTTTT. It specifies CASTPVAANEKLFF.

The V gene is TRBV3-1 (or the pseudogene TRBV3-2), the J gene TRBJ2-1, with D perhaps TRBD2 (5 bases). Trimming pared 4 bases from V and 3 bases from J, leaving 13 bases between. The CDR3 contains 15 residues. CDR1 is LGHDT, CDR2 YNNKEL, per germline (reference sequence). The CDR3 loop is CASSLRRSYYNEQFF. In DNA, the CDR3 is TGTGCCAGCAGCCTGAGGAGGTCCTACTACAATGAGCAGTTCTTC.

The V call is TRBV2, the J call TRBJ2-5; 7 bases match TRBD2. The length of the CDR3 is 15 residues. The J segment lost 0 bases and the V segment lost 4 bases, leaving 5 bases of the junction unmatched. Germline values: CDR1 SNHLY, CDR2 FYNNEI. The CDR3 nucleotides read TGTGCCAGCAGTGGAAATAGCGGGTACCAAGAGACCCAGTACTTC. It yields the protein CASSGNSGYQETQYF.

The J gene is TRBJ2-3, the V gene TRBV5-4; 8 bases are shared with TRBD1. Germline CDR1 and CDR2: SGHNT and YYREEE (reference sequence). The length of the CDR3 is 14 residues. V was clipped by 4 bases and J by 7 bases; unmatched bases: 8. The CDR3 reads CASSRGQEGNTQYF. As DNA, the CDR3 is TGTGCCAGCAGCAGGGGACAGGAGGGTAATACGCAGTATTTT. Full variable domain (outside the CDR3, taken from reference TRBV5-4 and TRBJ2-3): ETGVTQSPTHLIKTRGQQVTLRCSSQSGHNTVSWYQQALGQGPQFIFQYYREEENGRGNFPPRFSGLQFPNYSSELNVNALELDDSALYLCASSRGQEGNTQYFGPGTRLTVL.

This chain uses TRBV7-9 with TRBJ1-4, with TRBD1 matching 7 bases. The CDR3 has 12 amino acids. Per germline, CDR1 SEHNR and CDR2 FQNEAQ (reference sequence). J gave up 11 bases and V 5 bases, and 5 bases lay outside the gene matches. The CDR3 coding sequence is TGTGCCAGCAGCCCCGAGGACAGGAAACTGTTTTTT. Residues: CASSPEDRKLFF. Full variable domain (missing parts from reference TRBV7-9 and TRBJ1-4): DTGVSQNPRHKITKRGQNVTFRCDPISEHNRLYWYRQTLGQGPEFLTYFQNEAQLEKSRLLSDRFSAERPKGSFSTLEIQRTEQGDSAMYLCASSPEDRKLFFGSGTQLSVL.

This clone came up a few times. J is TRBJ1-1 and V is TRBV13; a possible D gene is TRBD1 (5 bases). V gave up 4 bases and J gave up 4 bases, with 13 bases separating them. Germline CDR1 is PRHDT and CDR2 is FYEKMQ (reference sequence). The CDR3 consists of 14 residues. DNA for the CDR3: TGTGCCAGCAGCTCCAGGGTGCGTGGCACTGAAGCTTTCTTT. This codes for CASSSRVRGTEAFF.

The chain links TRBV5-1 to TRBJ1-1; possibly TRBD1 for D (5 bases). The CDR3 covers 15 residues. The V gene's germline CDR1 is SGHRS and CDR2 YFSETQ. V lost 4 bases and J lost 1, with 14 bases in between. The CDR3 nucleotides are TGCGCCAGCAGCAGTCAGGGTTCCGGGAACACTGAAGCTTTCTTT. Protein sequence: CASSSQGSGNTEAFF.